This T cell receptor (beta chain) stems from a study of blood T cell repertoires in COVID-19. As for the study in general: Nucleic acid was either cDNA or gDNA, and it came from T cells, B-cell-depleted T cells, or PBMCs.

Germline assignment: CDR1 SGHNT and CDR2 YYREEE (reference sequence). Deletions cut 2 bases from V and 4 bases from J, with 15 bases between. This CDR3 has 15 amino acids. Some clones are missing from TCRdb's copy, which holds only in-frame ones; the method was immunoSEQ multiplex PCR. Here the sample spans roughly 82,000 clones, less than 95% being singletons. The clonotype was recovered from a woman between 45 and 65 years old in a cohort sampled during active COVID-19. The source material was peripheral blood. The rearrangement joins TRBV5-4 to TRBJ1-1, with D possibly being TRBD1 (5 bases). The CDR3 DNA follows: TGTGCCAGCAGCTTAATGGGGGGGGTGGGCACTGAAGCTTTCTTT. Protein sequence: CASSLMGGVGTEAFF.